This entry concerns a single TCR beta chain. The antigen is unknown. This specimen comes from a study of cytomegalovirus exposure and HLA in healthy donors. About the research overall: Samples from HLA-typed donors yielded about 85 million unique TCRs in an early data release.

A multiplex PCR was run with 60 Vbeta primers and 13 Jbeta primers. Here immunoSEQ multiplex PCR was the method, and the copy in TCRdb shows in-frame clones only, minus some. The table includes some 85,000 clones, over 70% detected once. CDR1 is SGHKS and CDR2 is YYEKEE in the germline V gene (reference sequence). The CDR3 covers 13 residues. V lost 2 bases and J 3 bases, leaving 8 bases between the germline ends. General study findings and limits: Rarity marked most TCR sequences, yet some public TCRs occurred in many donors. The authors confirmed in vitro that three CMV-associated chains were specific for CMV antigens. Sequencing likely produced, as an artifact, a cluster of highly shared sequence variants.

The sample was PBMCs. The TCR originated in a man between 35 and 55 years old in good health and CMV-seronegative. The genes are TRBV5-5 and TRBJ1-1; D is unclear. The CDR3 nucleotides are TGTGCCAGCAGCTTTCGCTCGGACACTGAAGCTTTCTTT. Translation: CASSFRSDTEAFF.